This passage covers 4 T cell receptor beta chains from one sample sequenced in a study of blood T cell repertoires in COVID-19. Only in-frame clones appear in the TCRdb table, and some are missing; sequencing was by immunoSEQ multiplex PCR. The sample includes 200,000 to 250,000 clones, about 93% of them seen just once. The sample taken for sequencing was PBMCs or T cells enriched from blood (not recorded which). The receptors come from a woman aged 18-29 years who had recovered from COVID-19.

J is TRBJ1-1 and V is TRBV19; 10 bases line up with TRBD1. In germline, CDR1 is LNHDA, CDR2 SQIVND (reference sequence). This CDR3 contains 14 residues. With 3 bases clipped from V and 6 bases from J, the junction kept 4 bases outside the gene matches. CDR3 loop: CASSMLGTGAEAFF. CDR3 DNA: TGTGCCAGTAGTATGCTGGGGACAGGGGCTGAAGCTTTCTTT. Filled out from reference TRBV19 and TRBJ1-1, the complete variable domain reads DGGITQSPKYLFRKEGQNVTLSCEQNLNHDAMYWYRQDPGQGLRLIYYSQIVNDFQKGDIAEGYSVSREKKESFPLTVTSAQKNPTAFYLCASSMLGTGAEAFFGQGTRLTVV.

The V gene is TRBV14, the J gene TRBJ1-2; D gene uncertain. The CDR3 is made up of 13 amino acids. Germline-derived CDR1 and CDR2 are SGHDN and FVKESK. Trimming pared 1 base from V and 7 bases from J, leaving 10 bases between. The CDR3 here is CASSQGQVRGYTF. CDR3 bases: TGTGCCAGCAGCCAAGGTCAGGTCCGTGGCTACACCTTC. Together with reference TRBV14 and TRBJ1-2, the CDR3 gives the full variable domain: EAGVTQFPSHSVIEKGQTVTLRCDPISGHDNLYWYRRVMGKEIKFLLHFVKESKQDESGMPNNRFLAERTGGTYSTLKVQPAELEDSGVYFCASSQGQVRGYTFGSGTRLTVV.

This sequence joins TRBV7-6 and TRBJ1-3, with 8 bases identical to TRBD1. With 3 bases clipped from V and 0 bases from J, the junction kept 4 bases outside the gene matches. This CDR3 spans 16 amino acids. Germline assignment: CDR1 SGHVS and CDR2 FNYEAQ. The CDR3 loop is CASSLDRASSGNTIYF. CDR3 in DNA: TGTGCCAGCAGCTTGGACAGGGCGAGCTCTGGAAACACCATATATTTT.

The chain carries TRBV5-1 and TRBJ1-4; maybe TRBD1 (5 bases). Germline V lookup: CDR1 SGHRS, CDR2 YFSETQ. The CDR3 extends over 15 amino acids. Trimming cost V 2 bases and J 6 bases, with 14 bases left between them. CDR3 sequence: CASSFLGRGDEKLFF. The CDR3 DNA follows: TGCGCCAGCAGCTTCCTGGGGAGGGGAGATGAAAAACTGTTTTTT.